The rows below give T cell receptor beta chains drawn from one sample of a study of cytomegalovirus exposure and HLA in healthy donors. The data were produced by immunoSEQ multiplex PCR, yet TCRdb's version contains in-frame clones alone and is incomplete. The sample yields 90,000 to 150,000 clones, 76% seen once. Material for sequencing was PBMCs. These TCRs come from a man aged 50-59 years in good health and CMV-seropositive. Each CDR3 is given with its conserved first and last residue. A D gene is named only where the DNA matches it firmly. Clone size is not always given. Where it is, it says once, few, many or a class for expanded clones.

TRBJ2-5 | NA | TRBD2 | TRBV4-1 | TGCGCCAGCAGCCAAGCACTAGCGGAGACCCAGTACTTC | CASSQALAETQYF
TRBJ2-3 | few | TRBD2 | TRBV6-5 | TGTGCCAGCAGTTACCTTCTCCCGGGAGGGACAGATACGCAGTATTTT | CASSYLLPGGTDTQYF
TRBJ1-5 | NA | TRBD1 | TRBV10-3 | TGTGCCACTACGACAGGGCATAGCAATCAGCCCCAGCATTTT | CATTTGHSNQPQHF
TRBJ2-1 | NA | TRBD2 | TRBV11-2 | TGTGCCAGCAGCTTCACTAGCGGGGACTCCTACAATGAGCAGTTCTTC | CASSFTSGDSYNEQFF
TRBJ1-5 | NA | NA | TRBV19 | TGTGCCAGTAGTATAGATGATACAGCAAGCAATCAGCCCCAGCATTTT | CASSIDDTASNQPQHF
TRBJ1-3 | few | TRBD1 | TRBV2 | TGTGCCAGCAGTGTAGGACAGGGGGGACTCTCTGGAAACACCATATATTTT | CASSVGQGGLSGNTIYF
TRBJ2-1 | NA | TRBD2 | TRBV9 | TGTGCCAGCAGCGTAGAGGGGCGGGAGGGCCTTTCCTACAATGAGCAGTTCTTC | CASSVEGREGLSYNEQFF
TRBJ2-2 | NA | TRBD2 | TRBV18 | TGTGCCAGCTCACCGACCTCGCGGGGGTCCAACACCGGGGAGCTGTTTTTT | CASSPTSRGSNTGELFF
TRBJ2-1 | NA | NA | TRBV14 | TGTGCCAGCAGCCAATGGTGGGGCCAACGAGAGCAGTTCTTC | CASSQWWGQREQFF
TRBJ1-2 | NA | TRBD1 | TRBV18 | TGTGCCAGCTCACCACAAACTGGACAGGGCTCGGACTATGGCTACACCTTC | CASSPQTGQGSDYGYTF
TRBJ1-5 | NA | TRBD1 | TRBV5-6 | TGTGCCAGCAGCTCTACAAGAATGACGGACAGGGACTATGGTCAGCCCCAGCATTTT | CASSSTRMTDRDYGQPQHF
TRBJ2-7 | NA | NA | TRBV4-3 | TGCGCCAGCAGTCAAGAGTTCATCGGAGGACTTCAAGGCGAGCAGTACTTC | CASSQEFIGGLQGEQYF
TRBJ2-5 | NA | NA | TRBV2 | TGTGCCAGCAGTGACAGGGGAACTGAGACCCAGTACTTC | CASSDRGTETQYF